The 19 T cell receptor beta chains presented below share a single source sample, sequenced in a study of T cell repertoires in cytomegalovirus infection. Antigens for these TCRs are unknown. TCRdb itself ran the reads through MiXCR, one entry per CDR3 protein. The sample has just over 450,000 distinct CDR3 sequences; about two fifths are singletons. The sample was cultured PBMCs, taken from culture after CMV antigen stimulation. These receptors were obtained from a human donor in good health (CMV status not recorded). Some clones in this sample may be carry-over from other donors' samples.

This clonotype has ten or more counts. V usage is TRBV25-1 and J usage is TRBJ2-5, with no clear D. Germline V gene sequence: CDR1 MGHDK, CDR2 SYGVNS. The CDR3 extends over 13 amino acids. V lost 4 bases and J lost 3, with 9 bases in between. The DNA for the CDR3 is TGTGCCAGCAGTGTCCGGAGTAAAGAGACCCAGTACTTC. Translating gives CASSVRSKETQYF. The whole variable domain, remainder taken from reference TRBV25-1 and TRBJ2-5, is EADIYQTPRYLVIGTGKKITLECSQTMGHDKMYWYQQDPGMELHLIHYSYGVNSTEKGDLSSESTVSRIRTEHFPLTLESARPSHTSQYLCASSVRSKETQYFGPGTRLLVL.

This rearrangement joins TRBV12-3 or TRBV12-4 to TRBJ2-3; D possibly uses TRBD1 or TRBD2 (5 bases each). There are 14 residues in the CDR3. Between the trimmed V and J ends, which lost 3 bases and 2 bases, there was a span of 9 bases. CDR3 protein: CASSFWGPTDTQYF. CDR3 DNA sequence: TGTGCCAGCAGTTTTTGGGGACCCACAGATACGCAGTATTTT.

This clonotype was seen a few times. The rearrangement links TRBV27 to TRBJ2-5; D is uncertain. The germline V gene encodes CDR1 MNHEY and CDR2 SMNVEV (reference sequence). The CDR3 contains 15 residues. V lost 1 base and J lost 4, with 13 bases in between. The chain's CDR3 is CASSLFAAYGETQYF. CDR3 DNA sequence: TGTGCCAGCAGTTTATTCGCAGCCTACGGAGAGACCCAGTACTTC.

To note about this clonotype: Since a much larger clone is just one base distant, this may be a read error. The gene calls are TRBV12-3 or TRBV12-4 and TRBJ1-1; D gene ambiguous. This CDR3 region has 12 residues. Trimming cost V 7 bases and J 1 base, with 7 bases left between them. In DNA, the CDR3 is TGTGCCAGCATCCGACAGAACACTGAAGCTTTCTTT. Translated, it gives CASIRQNTEAFF.

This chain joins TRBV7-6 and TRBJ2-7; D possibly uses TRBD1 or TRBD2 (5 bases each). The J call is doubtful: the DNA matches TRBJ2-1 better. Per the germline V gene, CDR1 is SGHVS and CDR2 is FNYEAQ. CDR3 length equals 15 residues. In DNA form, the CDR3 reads TGTGCCAGCAGCTTAGGAGCAGGGCTACGAGGGGAGCAGTTCTTC. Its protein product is CASSLGAGLRGEQFF.

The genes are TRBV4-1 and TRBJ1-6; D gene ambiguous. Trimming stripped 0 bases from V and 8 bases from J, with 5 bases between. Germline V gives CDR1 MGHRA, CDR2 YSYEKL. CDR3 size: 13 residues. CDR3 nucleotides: TGCGCCAGCAGCCAAGATGAATATTCACCCCTCCACTTT. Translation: CASSQDEYSPLHF.

The CDR3 bases are TGTGCCAGCAGCTCGAGACAGGGAGGTGACACTGAAGCTTTCTTT. Protein: CASSSRQGGDTEAFF. The chain carries TRBV7-4 and TRBJ1-1, with TRBD1 identical over 7 bases. The CDR3 is 15 residues long. V lost 4 bases to trimming and J lost 3 bases; unmatched junction nucleotides: 8. CDR1 and CDR2 (germline): SGHVT, SQSDAQ.

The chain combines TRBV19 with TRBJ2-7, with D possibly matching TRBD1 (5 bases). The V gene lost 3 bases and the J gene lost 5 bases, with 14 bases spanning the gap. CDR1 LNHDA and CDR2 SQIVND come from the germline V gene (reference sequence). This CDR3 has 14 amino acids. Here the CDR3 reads CASSIGPGINEQYF. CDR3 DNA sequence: TGTGCCAGTAGTATCGGGCCAGGGATCAACGAGCAGTACTTC.

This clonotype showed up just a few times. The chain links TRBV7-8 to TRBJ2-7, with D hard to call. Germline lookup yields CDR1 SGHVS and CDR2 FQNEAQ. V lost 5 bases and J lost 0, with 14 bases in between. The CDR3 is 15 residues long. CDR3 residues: CASSPDGKSSYEQYF. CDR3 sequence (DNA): TGTGCCAGCAGCCCGGACGGTAAAAGCTCCTACGAGCAGTACTTC. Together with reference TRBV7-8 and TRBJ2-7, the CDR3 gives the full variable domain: GAGVSQSPRYKVAKRGQDVALRCDPISGHVSLFWYQQALGQGPEFLTYFQNEAQLDKSGLPSDRFFAERPEGSVSTLKIQRTQQEDSAVYLCASSPDGKSSYEQYFGPGTRLTVT.

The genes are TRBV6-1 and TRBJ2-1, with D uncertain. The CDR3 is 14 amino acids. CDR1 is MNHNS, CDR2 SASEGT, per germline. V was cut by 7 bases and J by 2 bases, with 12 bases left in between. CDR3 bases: TGTGCCAGCATGCCAAGGACCACCTACAATGAGCAGTTCTTC. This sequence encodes CASMPRTTYNEQFF.

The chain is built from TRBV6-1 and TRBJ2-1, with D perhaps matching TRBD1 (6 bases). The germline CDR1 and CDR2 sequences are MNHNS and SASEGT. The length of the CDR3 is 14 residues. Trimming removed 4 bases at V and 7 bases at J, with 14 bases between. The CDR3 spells CASSVWQGFNEQFF. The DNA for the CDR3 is TGTGCCAGCAGTGTGTGGCAGGGGTTTAATGAGCAGTTCTTC.

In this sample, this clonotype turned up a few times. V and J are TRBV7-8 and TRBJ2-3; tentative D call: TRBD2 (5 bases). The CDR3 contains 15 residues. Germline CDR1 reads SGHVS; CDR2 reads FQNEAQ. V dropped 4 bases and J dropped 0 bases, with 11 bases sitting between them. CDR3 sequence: CASSSGRVSTDTQYF. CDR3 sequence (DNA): TGTGCCAGCAGCTCGGGGAGAGTAAGCACAGATACGCAGTATTTT.

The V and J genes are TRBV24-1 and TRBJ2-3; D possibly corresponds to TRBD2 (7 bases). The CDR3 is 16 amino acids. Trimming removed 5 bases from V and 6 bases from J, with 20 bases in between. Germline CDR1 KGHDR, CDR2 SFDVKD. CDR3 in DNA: TGTGCCACCAGTGTGGGCGGGGGCACCTTGGAGGATACGCAGTATTTT. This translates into CATSVGGGTLEDTQYF.

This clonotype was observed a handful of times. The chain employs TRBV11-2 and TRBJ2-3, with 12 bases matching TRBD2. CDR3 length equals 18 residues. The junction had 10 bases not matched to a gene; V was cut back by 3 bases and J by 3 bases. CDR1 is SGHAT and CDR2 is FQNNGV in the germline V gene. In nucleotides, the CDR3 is TGTGCCAGCAGCTTCCGGAGGCTAGCGGGAGGGATAACAGATACGCAGTATTTT. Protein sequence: CASSFRRLAGGITDTQYF.

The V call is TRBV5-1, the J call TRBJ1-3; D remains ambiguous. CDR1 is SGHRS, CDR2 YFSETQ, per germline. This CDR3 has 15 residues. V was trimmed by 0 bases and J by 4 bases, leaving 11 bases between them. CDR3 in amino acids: CASSLDLGKGNTIYF. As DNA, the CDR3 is TGCGCCAGCAGCTTGGATCTGGGGAAGGGAAACACCATATATTTT.

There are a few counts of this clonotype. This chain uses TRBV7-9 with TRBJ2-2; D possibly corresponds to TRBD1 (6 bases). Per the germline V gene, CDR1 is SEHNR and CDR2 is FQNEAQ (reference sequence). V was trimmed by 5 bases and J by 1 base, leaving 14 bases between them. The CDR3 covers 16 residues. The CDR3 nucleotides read TGTGCCAGCAGCCCACTCCCGACAGGGAACACCGGGGAGCTGTTTTTT. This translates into CASSPLPTGNTGELFF.

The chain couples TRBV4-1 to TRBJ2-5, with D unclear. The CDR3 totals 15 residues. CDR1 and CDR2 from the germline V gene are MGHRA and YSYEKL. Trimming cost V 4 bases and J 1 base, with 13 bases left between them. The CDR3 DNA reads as TGCGCCAGCAGCCCTCGGATTCAGACCCAAGAGACCCAGTACTTC. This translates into CASSPRIQTQETQYF.

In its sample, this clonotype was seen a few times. CDR3 nucleotides: TGTGCCAGCAGCCAGGGGCTAGCGGGACCGGGGAATGAGCAGTTCTTC. Translating gives CASSQGLAGPGNEQFF. The genes are TRBV6-5 and TRBJ2-1; TRBD2 aligns across 9 bases. The V and J ends lost 6 bases and 7 bases, in that order; junction bases with no gene match: 13. This CDR3 contains 16 residues. The V gene's germline CDR1 is MNHEY and CDR2 SVGAGI.

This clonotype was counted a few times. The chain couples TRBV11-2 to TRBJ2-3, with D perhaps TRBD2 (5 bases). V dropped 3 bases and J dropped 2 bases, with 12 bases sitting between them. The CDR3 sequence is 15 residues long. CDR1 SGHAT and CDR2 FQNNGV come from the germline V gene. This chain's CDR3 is CASSFLAPNTDTQYF. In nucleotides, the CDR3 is TGTGCCAGCAGCTTTCTAGCCCCTAACACAGATACGCAGTATTTT.